The text below deals with one TCR beta chain. Assay used: immunoSEQ multiplex PCR; TCRdb lists only in-frame clones, some missing. The data show approximately 110,000 clones, 92% seen once. The CDR3 is made up of 13 amino acids. Trimming removed 0 bases from V and 6 bases from J, with 8 bases in between. CDR1 is SGHNT and CDR2 is YYREEE in the germline V gene (reference sequence). This specimen comes from a study of T cell changes during pregnancy in multiple sclerosis. This sequence originates from a female donor with multiple sclerosis, enrolled in a pregnancy study. This sequence joins TRBV5-4 and TRBJ2-3, with D possibly being TRBD2 (6 bases). Source: peripheral blood, taken in the third trimester of pregnancy. CDR3 amino acids: CASSLGLADTQYF. The CDR3 nucleotides are TGTGCCAGCAGCTTGGGTCTAGCGGATACGCAGTATTTT.